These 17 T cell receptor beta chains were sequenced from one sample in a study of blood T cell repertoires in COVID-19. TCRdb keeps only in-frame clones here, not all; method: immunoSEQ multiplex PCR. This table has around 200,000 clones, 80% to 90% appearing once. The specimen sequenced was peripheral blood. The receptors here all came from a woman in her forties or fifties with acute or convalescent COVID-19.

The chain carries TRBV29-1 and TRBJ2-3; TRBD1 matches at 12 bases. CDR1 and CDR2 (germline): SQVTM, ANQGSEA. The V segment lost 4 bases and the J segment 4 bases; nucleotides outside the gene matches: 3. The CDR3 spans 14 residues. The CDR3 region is CSVAGQGASDTQYF. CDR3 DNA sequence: TGCAGCGTTGCGGGACAGGGGGCATCAGATACGCAGTATTTT.

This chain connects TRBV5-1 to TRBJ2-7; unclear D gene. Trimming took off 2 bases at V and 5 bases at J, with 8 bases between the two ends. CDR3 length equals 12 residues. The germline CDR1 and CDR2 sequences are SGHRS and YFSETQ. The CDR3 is CASSLTSHEQYF. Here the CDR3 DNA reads TGCGCCAGCAGCTTAACAAGTCACGAGCAGTACTTC.

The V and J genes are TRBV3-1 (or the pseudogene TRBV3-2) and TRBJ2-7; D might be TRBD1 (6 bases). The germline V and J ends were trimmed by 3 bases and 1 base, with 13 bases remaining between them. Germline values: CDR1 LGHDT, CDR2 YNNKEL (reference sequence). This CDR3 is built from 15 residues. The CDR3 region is CASSHDSGASYEQYF. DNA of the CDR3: TGTGCCAGCAGCCACGACTCAGGGGCTTCCTACGAGCAGTACTTC.

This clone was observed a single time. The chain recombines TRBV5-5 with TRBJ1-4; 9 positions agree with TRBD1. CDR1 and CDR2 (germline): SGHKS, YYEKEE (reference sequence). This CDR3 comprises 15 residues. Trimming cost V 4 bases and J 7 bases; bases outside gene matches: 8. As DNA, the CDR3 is TGTGCCAGCAGCCCGGGGACAGGGATGGCTGAAAAACTGTTTTTT. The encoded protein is CASSPGTGMAEKLFF. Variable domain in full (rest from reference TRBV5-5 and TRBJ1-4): DAGVTQSPTHLIKTRGQQVTLRCSPISGHKSVSWYQQVLGQGPQFIFQYYEKEERGRGNFPDRFSARQFPNYSSELNVNALLLGDSALYLCASSPGTGMAEKLFFGSGTQLSVL.

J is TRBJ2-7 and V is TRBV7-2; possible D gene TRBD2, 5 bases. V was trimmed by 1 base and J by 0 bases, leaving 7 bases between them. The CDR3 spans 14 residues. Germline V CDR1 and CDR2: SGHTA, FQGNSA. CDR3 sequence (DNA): TGTGCCAGCAGCTTAGACAGCGGCTCCTACGAGCAGTACTTC. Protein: CASSLDSGSYEQYF.

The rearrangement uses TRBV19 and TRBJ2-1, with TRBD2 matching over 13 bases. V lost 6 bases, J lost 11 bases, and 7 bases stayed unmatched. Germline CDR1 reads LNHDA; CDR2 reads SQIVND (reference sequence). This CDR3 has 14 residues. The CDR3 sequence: CASSLRTSGSKQFF. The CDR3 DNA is TGTGCCAGTAGCCTAAGGACTAGCGGGAGTAAGCAGTTCTTC.

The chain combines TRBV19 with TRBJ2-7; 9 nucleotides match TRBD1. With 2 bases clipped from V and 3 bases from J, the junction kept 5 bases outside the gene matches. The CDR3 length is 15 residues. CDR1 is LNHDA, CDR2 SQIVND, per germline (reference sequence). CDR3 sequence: CASSIRTGVFYEQYF. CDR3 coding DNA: TGTGCCAGTAGTATACGGACAGGGGTTTTCTACGAGCAGTACTTC.

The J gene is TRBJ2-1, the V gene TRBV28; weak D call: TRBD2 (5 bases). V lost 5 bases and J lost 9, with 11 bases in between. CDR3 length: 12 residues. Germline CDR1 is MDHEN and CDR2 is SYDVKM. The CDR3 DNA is TGTGCCAGCAGTACGACTATTCCTGAGCAGTTCTTC. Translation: CASSTTIPEQFF.

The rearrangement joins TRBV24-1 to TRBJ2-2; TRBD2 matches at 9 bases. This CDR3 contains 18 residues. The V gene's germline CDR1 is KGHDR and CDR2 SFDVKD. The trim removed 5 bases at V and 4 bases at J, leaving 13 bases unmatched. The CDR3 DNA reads TGTGCCACCAGTGGGTCAGGAATGGCGGGAGGGCCCACCGGGGAGCTGTTTTTT. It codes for CATSGSGMAGGPTGELFF.

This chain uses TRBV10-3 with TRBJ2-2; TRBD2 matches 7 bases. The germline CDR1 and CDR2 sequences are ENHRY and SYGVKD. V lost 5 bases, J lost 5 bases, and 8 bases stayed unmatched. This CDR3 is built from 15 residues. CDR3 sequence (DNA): TGTGCCATCAGTCCCGAAACCGGGGGGACCGGGGAGCTGTTTTTT. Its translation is CAISPETGGTGELFF.

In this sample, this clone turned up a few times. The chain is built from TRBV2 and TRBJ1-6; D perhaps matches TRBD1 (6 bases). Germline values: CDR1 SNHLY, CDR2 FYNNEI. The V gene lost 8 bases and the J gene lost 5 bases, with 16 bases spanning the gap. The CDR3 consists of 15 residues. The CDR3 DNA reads TGTGCCAGCGGGGGGGTCAGGGGCGATAATTCACCCCTCCACTTT. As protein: CASGGVRGDNSPLHF.

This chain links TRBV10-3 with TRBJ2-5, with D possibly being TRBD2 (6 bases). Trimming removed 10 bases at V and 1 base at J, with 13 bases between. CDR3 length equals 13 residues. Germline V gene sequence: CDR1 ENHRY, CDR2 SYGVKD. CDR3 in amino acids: CATRGTSQETQYF. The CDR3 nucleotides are TGTGCCACTCGAGGGACTTCCCAAGAGACCCAGTACTTC.

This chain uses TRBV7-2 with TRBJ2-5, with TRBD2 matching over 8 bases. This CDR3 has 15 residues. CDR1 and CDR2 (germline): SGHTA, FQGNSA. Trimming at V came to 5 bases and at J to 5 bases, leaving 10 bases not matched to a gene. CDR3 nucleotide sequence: TGTGCCAGCAGCCCTCGCGGACTAGCTTTGGAGACCCAGTACTTC. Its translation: CASSPRGLALETQYF.

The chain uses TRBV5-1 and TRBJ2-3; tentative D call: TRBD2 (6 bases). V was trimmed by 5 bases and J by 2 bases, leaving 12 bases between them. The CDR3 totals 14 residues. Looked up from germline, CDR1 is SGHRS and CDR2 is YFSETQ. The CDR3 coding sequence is TGCGCCAGCAGTTTAGAGCGGGTCACAGATACGCAGTATTTT. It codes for CASSLERVTDTQYF.

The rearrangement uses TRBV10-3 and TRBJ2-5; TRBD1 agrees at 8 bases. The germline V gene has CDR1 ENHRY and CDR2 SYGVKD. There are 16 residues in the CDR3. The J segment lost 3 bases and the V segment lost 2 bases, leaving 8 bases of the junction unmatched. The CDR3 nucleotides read TGTGCCATCAGTGAGCCTCAGGGACAGGCTAAAGAGACCCAGTACTTC. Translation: CAISEPQGQAKETQYF.

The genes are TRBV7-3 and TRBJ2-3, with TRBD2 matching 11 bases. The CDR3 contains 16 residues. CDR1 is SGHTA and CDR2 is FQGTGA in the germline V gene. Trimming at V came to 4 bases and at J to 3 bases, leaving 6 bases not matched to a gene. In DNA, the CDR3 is TGTGCCAGCAGCTCCAAACTAGCGGGAGAAACAGATACGCAGTATTTT. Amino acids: CASSSKLAGETDTQYF.

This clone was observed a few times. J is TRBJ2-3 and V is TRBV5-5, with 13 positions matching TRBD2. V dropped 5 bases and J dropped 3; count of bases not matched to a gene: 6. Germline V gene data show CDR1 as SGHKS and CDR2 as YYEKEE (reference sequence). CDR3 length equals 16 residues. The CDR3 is CASRPGLAGATDTQYF. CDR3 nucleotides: TGTGCCAGCAGACCCGGACTAGCGGGAGCTACAGATACGCAGTATTTT. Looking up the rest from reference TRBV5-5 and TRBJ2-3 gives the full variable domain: DAGVTQSPTHLIKTRGQQVTLRCSPISGHKSVSWYQQVLGQGPQFIFQYYEKEERGRGNFPDRFSARQFPNYSSELNVNALLLGDSALYLCASRPGLAGATDTQYFGPGTRLTVL.